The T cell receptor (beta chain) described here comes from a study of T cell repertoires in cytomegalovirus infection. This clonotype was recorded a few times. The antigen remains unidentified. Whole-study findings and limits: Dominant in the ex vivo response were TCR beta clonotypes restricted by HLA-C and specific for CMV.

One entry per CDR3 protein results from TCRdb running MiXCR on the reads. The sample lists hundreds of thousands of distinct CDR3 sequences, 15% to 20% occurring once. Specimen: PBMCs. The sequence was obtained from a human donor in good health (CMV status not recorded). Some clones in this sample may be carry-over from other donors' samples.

CDR3 amino acids: CAWSRQPPLVNYGYTF. The CDR3 DNA is TGTGCCTGGAGCCGGCAGCCGCCTCTAGTTAACTATGGCTACACCTTC. The chain carries TRBV30 and TRBJ1-2; no clear D gene. The V and J ends lost 3 bases and 1 base respectively, with 18 bases between them. Germline V gene data show CDR1 as GTSNPN and CDR2 as SVGIG (reference sequence). This CDR3 is built from 16 residues.